The T cell receptor beta chain described here comes from a study of cytomegalovirus exposure and HLA in healthy donors. PCR involved 60 Vbeta and 13 Jbeta primers. Sequenced by immunoSEQ multiplex PCR; TCRdb stores in-frame clones only, minus some. The data show some 180,000 clones, with approximately 79% seen just once and over 2% held by the top ten. The CDR3 totals 20 residues. From germline, CDR1 is MNHEY and CDR2 SMNVEV (reference sequence). V shed 7 bases and J 1 base; nucleotides not matched to a gene: 18. The J gene is TRBJ1-6, the V gene TRBV27, with TRBD1 identical over 8 bases. This receptor was identified in a male donor in good health and CMV-seronegative. Sequenced sample: PBMCs. This CDR3 is CASKFYGWTGNRSYNSPLHF. The CDR3 coding sequence is TGTGCCAGCAAGTTTTATGGTTGGACAGGGAATAGGTCCTATAATTCACCCCTCCACTTT.